The entry below gives a single T cell receptor beta chain sequence along with its context. There are many counts of this clonotype. The target of this receptor is not known. No much larger clone exists at a distance of one base, and base qualities are not known. From the cysteine up to the phenylalanine, the CDR3 has a length of 14 residues. Solely the CDR3 DNA is kept, with 42 bases framed from the first base. Trimming removed 0 bases from V and 6 bases from J, leaving 9 bases between the germline ends. The CDR1 and CDR2 encoded by the germline V gene (reference sequence) are LNHNV and YYDKDF. The library was generated by 5' RACE. The listed sequencing device is NextSeq 500. To correct for sequencing error and PCR bias, the TCR library protocol tagged individual cDNA molecules with unique molecular identifiers. Both TCR alpha and beta chains were sequenced, and tight co-correlation was observed between alpha and beta sequence abundances in each sample. As for the authors' bioinformatics: Decombinator V4 was used to perform V gene, J gene and CDR3 annotation of TCR sequences. Expanded TCRs were defined as changing significantly between any two time points under a Poisson model with p below 0.0001. TCR abundances were normalised to the total number of TCRs sequenced in each sample and reported as counts per million. TRAV1-2 paired with TRAJ12, TRAJ20 or TRAJ33 defined MAIT TCRs, while TRAV10 paired with TRAJ18 defined iNKT TCRs. VDJdb, accessed on 1 November 2021, was searched for TCRs annotated for CMV, EBV and SARS-CoV-2, and TCRs annotated for more than one antigen were excluded. Using fastp trimming at Q25 and MiXCR clonotype assembly, TCRdb reanalyzed the public sequencing data and kept in-frame beta chains. Rows with one shared CDR3 protein collapse into an entry with the most common genes and DNA. The V and J calls reflect TCRdb's pipeline rather than the authors' work. Across this sample there are about 60,000 distinct CDR3 sequences, with 8.9% seen only once. In total, the top ten clones hold roughly 18% of the sample.

The data stem from a study of early T cells in non-severe SARS-CoV-2 infection (dated by TCRdb to the early 2020s). Study-level background: Because TCR sequencing relied on bulk RNA taken from unsorted whole blood, pairing of alpha and beta chains was not possible. Results and caveats for the whole study, not just this receptor: VDJdb matching was skewed toward anti-spike CD8 responses and likely underestimated virus-specific expansions, missing private and CD4 specificities.

A case-control design nested within a healthcare worker cohort in London, UK, was used, with weekly nasopharyngeal swab PCR tests and blood sampling performed. Between 23 and 31 March 2020, the week of the UK lockdown, healthcare workers were enrolled and then followed up weekly for as long as 16 weeks. Sequenced: whole blood. This receptor was obtained from an adult who was a healthcare worker with PCR-confirmed SARS-CoV-2 infection or an uninfected control (not recorded which). The chain links TRBV15 with TRBJ2-1, with no reliable assignment of the D segment. The DNA is TGTGCCACCAGCAGAGATTTGGCAGCCAATGAGCAGTTCTTC. It translates as CATSRDLAANEQFF.